Listed here are 3 T cell receptor beta chains from one sample, sequenced in a study of T-cell reconstitution after alpha-beta-depleted transplantation in children. The authors prepared the TCRbeta library with unique molecular identifiers. TCRdb fed the PCR reads into MiXCR, producing one record per CDR3 protein. The data hold hundreds of thousands of distinct CDR3 sequences, with approximately 20% observed a single time. Specimen: PBMCs from the stem cell graft donor, collected from the stem cell graft. These receptors were obtained from a human donor who donated a stem cell graft to a child with acute lymphoblastic leukemia.

This clonotype was counted only a few times. Here the CDR3 DNA reads TGTGCCAGCAGTTTGCACCGGGGTCAGCCCCAGCATTTT. Its translation is CASSLHRGQPQHF. This chain links TRBV12-3 or TRBV12-4 with TRBJ1-5; no definite D call. V was pared by 3 bases and J by 6 bases, with 9 bases between. The CDR3 sequence is 13 residues long.

This chain joins TRBV10-2 and TRBJ2-7; 7 positions agree with TRBD2. With V trimmed by 6 bases and J by 2 bases, 4 bases remained unmatched. Germline lookup yields CDR1 WSHSY and CDR2 SAAADI. This CDR3 is built from 13 residues. The CDR3 is CASRREAPYEQYF. CDR3 nucleotide sequence: TGCGCCAGCAGACGGGAGGCTCCCTACGAGCAGTACTTC.

Only a few counts were recorded for this clonotype. The chain combines TRBV5-1 with TRBJ2-1; TRBD1 might be the D (5 bases). Germline CDR1 reads SGHRS; CDR2 reads YFSETQ. V was cut by 0 bases and J by 9 bases, with 10 bases left in between. The CDR3 is 13 amino acids. Written as DNA, the CDR3 is TGCGCCAGCAGCTTGGCCTGGGGCACTGAGCAGTTCTTC. This codes for CASSLAWGTEQFF.